This TCR beta chain was sequenced in a study of control samples from healthy donors and cancer patients. Trimming removed 3 bases from V and 3 bases from J; junction bases left unmatched: 5. CDR1 and CDR2 (germline): KGHDR, SFDVKD. The CDR3 is 15 residues long. The assay was immunoSEQ multiplex PCR, and TCRdb's table has in-frame clones only and misses some. Of about 160,000 clones listed, about 90% are singletons. Source material: blood. This receptor was obtained from a man aged 25 to 45 in good health. V and J are TRBV24-1 and TRBJ2-7, with TRBD1 matching over 9 bases. The CDR3 DNA is TGTGCCACCAGTGATCCCGGGACAGGGCTCTACGAGCAGTACTTC. The encoded protein is CATSDPGTGLYEQYF.